Given below is one T cell receptor (beta chain) in context. The antigen remains undetermined. The PCR employed 60 Vbeta primers together with 13 Jbeta primers. Assay: immunoSEQ multiplex PCR; the TCRdb copy retains only in-frame clones and omits some. Of roughly 180,000 clones in the sample, 70% to 90% were seen once. This sample is drawn from a study of cytomegalovirus exposure and HLA in healthy donors. Findings of the study overall: Among TCR sequences, most were rare, though some public TCRs appeared in many donors. According to an earlier analysis, most TCR beta V segments yielded productive rearrangements about 87% or about 30% of the time.

This cohort consisted of healthy bone marrow donors. The V segment lost 1 base and the J segment 1 base; nucleotides outside the gene matches: 6. The CDR3 runs 17 residues. Germline V gives CDR1 MDHEN, CDR2 SYDVKM. The sample comprised PBMCs. The chain carries TRBV28 and TRBJ2-5; 10 nucleotides line up with TRBD1. This sequence was found in a woman younger than 30 in good health and CMV-seronegative. The CDR3 region is CASSLSRDRGAQETQYF. The CDR3 DNA reads TGTGCCAGCAGTTTATCCCGGGACAGGGGAGCCCAAGAGACCCAGTACTTC.